Listed below are T cell receptor beta chains from one sample, sequenced in a study of T cells in Graves' hyperthyroidism and ophthalmopathy. TCRdb reanalysed the multiplex PCR reads using MiXCR and keeps one entry per CDR3 protein. The sample comprises 550,000 to 600,000 distinct CDR3 sequences, around 15% of which are singletons, and around 18% rests with the top ten. The specimen sequenced was blood. Receptors originate from a woman younger than 35 with Graves' hyperthyroidism. The CDR3 runs from the conserved cysteine through the conserved F or W. A D gene is named only where the DNA matches it firmly. Rows may omit the clone size; those that give it use once, few, many or a size class.

>NA|TRBD1|16|TRBJ2-5|TRBV12-3/TRBV12-4
TGTGCCAGCAGGAACGCCGGGACAGGGGGTCGGGAGACCCAGTACTTC
CASRNAGTGGRETQYF
>NA|NA|18|TRBJ2-2|TRBV7-9
TGTGCCAGCAGCTTAGGGTTGTGGGCCCGCCTCAACACCGGGGAGCTGTTTTTT
CASSLGLWARLNTGELFF
>few|NA|15|TRBJ1-5|TRBV2
TGTGCCAGCAGTGAAGGACGGAATAGCAATCAGCCCCAGCATTTT
CASSEGRNSNQPQHF
>few|NA|17|TRBJ2-1|TRBV10-1
TGCGCCAGCAGTGACCAAACCGCCAGTAATTCCTACAATGAGCAGTTCTTC
CASSDQTASNSYNEQFF
>NA|NA|13|TRBJ2-6|TRBV29-1
TGCAGCGCCCGTATCTCTGGGGCCAACGTCCTGACTTTC
CSARISGANVLTF
>NA|NA|11|TRBJ2-1|TRBV3-1
TGTGCCAGCAGCCAAGGGGGTGAGCAGTTCTTC
CASSQGGEQFF
>many|NA|15|TRBJ2-7|TRBV10-3
TGTGCCATCAGTGAGAGGGCGAGGGTTAGTTACGAGCAGTACTTC
CAISERARVSYEQYF
>many|NA|12|TRBJ2-7|TRBV20-1
TGCAGTGCCCGACAGGTTGCCTACGAGCAGTACTTC
CSARQVAYEQYF
>NA|TRBD1|13|TRBJ1-2|TRBV7-3
TGTGCCAGCAGCAAGGGGGCCGGCTATGGCTACACCTTC
CASSKGAGYGYTF
>few|NA|12|TRBJ1-2|TRBV19
TGTGCCAGTAGTAAGCACAGGGATGGCTACACCTTC
CASSKHRDGYTF